Included here is one T cell receptor (beta chain) sequence, with context. The data are from a study of control samples from healthy donors and cancer patients. The data were produced by immunoSEQ multiplex PCR, yet TCRdb's version contains in-frame clones alone and is incomplete. This sample has 70,000 to 100,000 clones, with around 91% found just once. The V end was cut by 3 bases, the J end by 4 bases, with 14 bases between. This CDR3 comprises 15 residues. Germline V gene lookup returns CDR1 KGHSH and CDR2 LQKENI. The V gene is TRBV18, the J gene TRBJ2-3, with D unresolved. The sample consisted of blood. The receptor comes from a middle-aged man in good health. The CDR3 loop reads CASSPGSTSSDTQYF. The DNA for the CDR3 is TGTGCCAGCTCACCGGGATCTACTTCGTCAGATACGCAGTATTTT. The variable domain in full, completed from reference TRBV18 and TRBJ2-3, reads NAGVMQNPRHLVRRRGQEARLRCSPMKGHSHVYWYRQLPEEGLKFMVYLQKENIIDESGMPKERFSAEFPKEGPSILRIQQVVRGDSAAYFCASSPGSTSSDTQYFGPGTRLTVL.